This TCR beta chain was sequenced in a study of T cells in Graves' hyperthyroidism and ophthalmopathy (dated by TCRdb to 2018 to 2020). General notes on the study: Peripheral blood samples were taken at initial diagnosis, before any treatment was given. In addition, the study compared T-cell repertoires in thyroid tissue and in blood from several Graves' hyperthyroidism patients. According to the paper, TCR Vbeta CDR3 sequencing was carried out on about 140 peripheral blood samples, which came from fewer than 50 ophthalmopathy, approximately 72 hyperthyroidism and roughly 17 progressor patients. The 95 to 100 discovery patients were randomly split 7:3 into training and test sets. Prospective prediction of ophthalmopathy was tested in an independent validation cohort consisting of roughly 19 hyperthyroidism patients and 15 or so patients who later progressed to ophthalmopathy. TCR V-J signatures able to tell the groups apart were searched for in a discovery cohort of 100 or so patients, of whom around 42 had Graves' ophthalmopathy and roughly 58 had stable Graves' hyperthyroidism. Once sampling was done, hyperthyroidism patients were given methimazole at a starting dose of 30 mg daily, whereas ophthalmopathy patients were given high-dose intravenous methylprednisolone.

Points the paper makes about the study in general: Most expanded thyroid clonotypes (frequency above 0.001) were also detected in blood, a finding suggesting that blood repertoires may reflect thyroid immune responses. No statistical method was used to set the sample size in advance, and investigators knew the group allocation. A model built on a 13 V-J signature distinguished ophthalmopathy from stable hyperthyroidism, reaching around 90% sensitivity and about 81% specificity in cross-validation and 80%/75% in testing. In validation, the model predicted progression to ophthalmopathy a median of roughly 6.1 months before onset, with roughly 68% sensitivity and almost 75% specificity.

The CDR3, from cysteine to phenylalanine, totals 13 residues. Of all the DNA, just the CDR3 is kept, 39 bases in frame from base 1. In the germline V gene, CDR1 corresponds to KGHDR and CDR2 to SFDVKD. Deletion took 4 bases off V and 6 bases off J, with a span of 11 bases between the germline ends. TCR beta CDR3 regions were amplified from RNA transcripts. For the first round of RT-PCR on the TCR CDR3, the HTBI primer set was used together with the Qiagen OneStep RT-PCR kit. Libraries were constructed in a second round of multiplex PCR, after which size selection and purification were carried out. Libraries were sequenced paired-end with 100 bp reads on an Illumina HiSeq2000. The authors processed their data as follows. SOAPnuke was used to process the raw data, with reads discarded if the reads contained adapters or uncalled bases, had a mean Phred below 15, or lacked an exact constant-primer or identifier match. High-quality paired reads were merged with COPE v1.2.5, and unique nucleotide sequences were defined as clonotypes. MiTCR v1.1 was used to align the clonotypes against IMGT TRBV, TRBD and TRBJ reference segments. Only V-J combinations with frequency above 0.0001, covering 99% to 99.2% of repertoires, were analysed. The TCS score was defined as F50 (clonal expansion) divided by E x V (chaos), with BLOSUM62-based TCRdist calculated between CDR3 peptides within each V-J. Welch's t-statistics and random forest reduced several hundred V-J features to 13, which were used in a naive Bayes classifier (R e1071). TCRdb reworked the public reads: Q25 trimming with fastp, MiXCR clone assembly, productive beta chains retained. Entries that share a CDR3 protein sequence are merged under the most common genes and DNA. The V and J calls, along with clone size, are taken from TCRdb and not from the paper's own processing. The sample table records approximately 350,000 distinct CDR3 sequences; roughly 15% of these occur just once. The top ten clones comprise roughly 19% of the sample.

This clonotype was detected many times. Its target antigen remains unknown. Per-base quality was not reported, and no clone a single base away is much larger than it. Ophthalmopathy patients had moderately to severely active disease, with a Clinical Activity Score of 3 or more, a NOSPECS grade of 4 or more, and a disease duration of less than 3 months. Patients with uncontrolled infections, other autoimmune diseases, pregnancy or lactation were excluded. Diagnoses were established on the basis of clinical symptoms, serum thyroxine and TRAb, thyroid ultrasound, and orbital computed tomography. Ficoll-Paque density gradient centrifugation was used to isolate PBMCs from 8 to 10 ml of fresh peripheral blood. Total RNA was extracted using Trizol reagent, and RNA quality was assessed on an Agilent 2100 Bioanalyzer.

Sequencing was carried out using blood. This clonotype was sampled from an older woman with Graves' ophthalmopathy. The chain couples TRBV24-1 to TRBJ1-1; no D gene can be assigned with confidence. The CDR3 reads CATSDRRYAEAFF. The base sequence is TGTGCCACCAGTGACCGCCGGTACGCTGAAGCTTTCTTT.